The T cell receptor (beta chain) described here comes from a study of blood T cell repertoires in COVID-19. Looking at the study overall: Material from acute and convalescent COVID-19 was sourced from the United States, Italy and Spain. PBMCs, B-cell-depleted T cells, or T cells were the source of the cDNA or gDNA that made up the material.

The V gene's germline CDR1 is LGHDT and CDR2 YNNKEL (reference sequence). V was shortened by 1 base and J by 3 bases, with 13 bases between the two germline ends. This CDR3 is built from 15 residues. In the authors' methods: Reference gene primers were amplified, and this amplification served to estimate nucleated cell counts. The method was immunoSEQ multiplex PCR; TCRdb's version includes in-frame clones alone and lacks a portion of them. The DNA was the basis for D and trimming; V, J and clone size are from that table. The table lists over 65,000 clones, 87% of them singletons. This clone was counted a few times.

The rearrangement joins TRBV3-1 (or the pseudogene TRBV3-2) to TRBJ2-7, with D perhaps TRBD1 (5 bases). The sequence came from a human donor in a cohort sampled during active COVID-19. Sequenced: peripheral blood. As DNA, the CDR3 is TGTGCCAGCAGCCAAGGGGTCACAGGAATCTACGAGCAGTACTTC. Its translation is CASSQGVTGIYEQYF.